In this sample, the clone carrying this T cell receptor beta chain turned up many times. Its specificity is not known. Amplification of TCR beta CDR3 regions was performed using RNA transcripts as template. First-round RT-PCR with HTBI primers amplified the TCR CDR3 region. TCRdb re-analysed the multiplex PCR reads in MiXCR, keeping a single row per CDR3 protein. The profile shows about 400,000 distinct CDR3 sequences, less than 20% of them singletons. The data originate from a study of T cells in Graves' hyperthyroidism and ophthalmopathy. Study-wide points: Model output signaled ophthalmopathy a median approximately 6.2 months ahead of onset. In blood, most of the thyroid clonotypes expanded above 0.001 were also present.

The diagnoses drew upon clinical symptoms, serum thyroxine and TRAb, thyroid ultrasound and orbital computed tomography. The CDR3 has 18 residues. CDR1 KGHDR and CDR2 SFDVKD come from the germline V gene. The V and J ends lost 1 base and 0 bases respectively, with 12 bases between them. The sequencing sample was made of blood. The chain has TRBV24-1 and TRBJ2-6; D ambiguous. The origin of this receptor is a woman aged 18-30 years with Graves' hyperthyroidism that later progressed to Graves' ophthalmopathy. The CDR3 here is CATSDFPRGSSGANVLTF. CDR3 sequence (DNA): TGTGCCACCAGTGATTTTCCCAGAGGCAGCTCTGGGGCCAACGTCCTGACTTTC.